This T cell receptor (beta chain) was sequenced in a study of blood T cells in healthy people across ages (dated by TCRdb to 2014 to 2015). With regard to the full study: In model experiments, roughly one uniquely barcoded TCR beta cDNA molecule per two T cells was captured by template switching. To track age-related changes in TCR beta repertoire diversity, the study relied on deep sequencing normalized with unique cDNA molecular identifiers. To avoid experimental bias, donors of different ages were spread randomly across the sequencing lanes. The study analyzed two additional independent replicas of 1 million unique cDNA reads from the same blood draw for two donors, one aged 18 to 29 and one aged 80 or older. Donors were grouped into four age groups: young (average about 15 years), middle-aged (roughly 37), aged (about 60) and long-lived (about 90). Results the study describes overall, beyond this receptor: As age increased, observed TCR beta diversity per million T cells dropped in a roughly linear way, and a significant reduction was already evident by age roughly 40. The percentage of naive T cells measured by flow cytometry correlated strongly with observed TCR beta diversity. Estimates of total diversity based on one million sequenced T cells were regarded as lower bounds and as underestimates. Bulk unsorted PBMC profiling prevented conclusive comparison of naive and antigen-experienced compartments. Compared with the aged group, more naive CD4+ T cells, fewer expanded clones and increased TCR diversity were shown by the long-lived group, suggesting age selection. The CMV infection status of donors was not known, potentially confounding age-related changes in expanded clonotypes.

The library was produced with 5' RACE. Sequencing was carried out with an Illumina HiSeq 2500. A second PCR of 7 to 11 cycles was performed with a sample-barcoded 5' primer and a J-beta primer mix. Each TCR beta cDNA molecule received a unique molecular identifier from a template-switch 5' adaptor carrying 12 random nucleotides. Each sample yielded at least 2.5 million CDR3-containing paired-end reads. The Mint cDNA synthesis kit, primed by a TRBC-specific oligonucleotide, was used to synthesize first-strand cDNA from all RNA. Following uracil-DNA glycosylase treatment, a first 18-cycle PCR with universal primers M1SS and BC2_uni_R was performed on all cDNA. On the authors' methods: Normalization of each sample was performed by random selection of 1 million high-quality reads, each carrying a distinct molecular identifier. Reads sharing molecular identifiers were discarded rather than binned into consensus sequences. MiTCR, with a Q25 quality threshold and the strictest error-elimination algorithm, was used for CDR3 identification, clonotype clustering and error correction. Lower-bound total TCR beta diversity was estimated with a nonparametric unseen species model using Euler transformation. TCRdb reworked the public reads: Q25 trimming with fastp, MiXCR clone assembly, productive beta chains retained. Here each entry gathers all rows of one CDR3 protein and keeps the most common genes and DNA. The V and J calls, along with clone size, are taken from TCRdb and not from the paper's own processing. Here the sample has 1.4 million to 1.5 million distinct CDR3 sequences; around 42% occur a single time. 7.9% of the sample is in the top ten clones.

For this clonotype: Its specific antigen is unknown. The input lacks base qualities; no much larger clone sits a single base away.

The 35 to 40 donors, aged about 6 to 100 years, were systemically healthy Caucasian individuals from Russia. Each donor gave around 9 milliliters of peripheral blood, collected into EDTA-treated Vacutainer tubes. PBMCs were isolated by Ficoll-Paque density-gradient centrifugation, with at least 7 million obtained per sample. Trizol reagent was used to extract total RNA from the PBMCs, yielding at least 6 micrograms per sample. For every donor, flow cytometry on a PBMC aliquot measured the percentage of naive CD45RAhigh/CD27high T cells. The TCR originated in a woman between 18 and 30 years old in good health. Material for sequencing was blood.

DNA sequence: TGCAGTGCTAGAGATGGAGTTAACCAAGGGGGGAGCACAGATACGCAGTATTTT. Its translation reads: CSARDGVNQGGSTDTQYF. The chain is made from TRBV20-1 and TRBJ2-3; the D element could tentatively be TRBD1 or TRBD2, as 6 bases agree for each. V lost 0 bases and J lost 0 bases; the stretch between them is 19 bases long. From its cysteine to its phenylalanine, the CDR3 spans 18 amino acids. Left in the record is the CDR3 DNA by itself, 54 bases read in frame from the first base. From the germline V gene (reference sequence), CDR1 is DFQATT and CDR2 is SNEGSKA.